These 13 T cell receptor beta chains share one sample of origin, sequenced in a study of response to subunit inactivated influenza vaccine. TCRdb analysed the RT-PCR reads with MiXCR anew, one entry per CDR3 protein. The table lists 650,000 to 800,000 distinct CDR3 sequences, approximately 15% of them singletons. Sequenced material: PBMCs from blood, taken around two weeks before vaccination. These receptors were obtained from a man aged 50 or older who received an inactivated influenza vaccine.

This clonotype came up a few times. The chain has TRBV20-1 and TRBJ2-7; TRBD2 matches 13 bases. The CDR3 contains 15 residues. Germline CDR1 DFQATT, CDR2 SNEGSKA (reference sequence). The V and J ends lost 4 bases and 2 bases, in that order; junction bases with no gene match: 5. This CDR3 is CSATGTSGDPYEQYF. The CDR3 bases are TGCAGTGCTACCGGGACTAGCGGGGATCCCTACGAGCAGTACTTC.

This clonotype was detected only a few times. The gene calls are TRBV19 and TRBJ1-3; D unclear. Germline CDR1 and CDR2: LNHDA and SQIVND (reference sequence). The germline V and J ends were trimmed by 3 bases and 0 bases, with 9 bases remaining between them. The CDR3 length is 15 residues. The CDR3 region is CASSIESSSGNTIYF. CDR3 nucleotides: TGTGCCAGTAGTATCGAATCGAGCTCTGGAAACACCATATATTTT.

This clonotype was recorded a few times. This chain links TRBV28 with TRBJ2-1, with 7 bases matching TRBD2. The V segment lost 5 bases and the J segment 4 bases; nucleotides outside the gene matches: 8. From germline, CDR1 is MDHEN and CDR2 SYDVKM. This CDR3 region has 15 residues. CDR3 nucleotides: TGTGCCAGCAGTGGTTTGGGGGGGAGTTACAATGAGCAGTTCTTC. Translated: CASSGLGGSYNEQFF. Supplemented by reference TRBV28 and TRBJ2-1, the full variable domain reads DVKVTQSSRYLVKRTGEKVFLECVQDMDHENMFWYRQDPGLGLRLIYFSYDVKMKEKGDIPEGYSVSREKKERFSLILESASTNQTSMYLCASSGLGGSYNEQFFGPGTRLTVL.

The rearrangement joins TRBV4-3 to TRBJ2-7; TRBD2 agrees at 8 bases. This CDR3 has 14 residues. The J segment lost 1 base and the V segment lost 3 bases, leaving 2 bases of the junction unmatched. The germline V gene has CDR1 LGHNA and CDR2 YSLEER. CDR3 sequence reads: CASSHSGRSYEQYF. The CDR3, as DNA: TGCGCCAGCAGCCACAGCGGGAGATCCTACGAGCAGTACTTC.

V gene TRBV13 combines with J gene TRBJ2-1, with D perhaps TRBD2 (7 bases). V was trimmed by 6 bases and J by 2 bases, leaving 17 bases between them. The CDR3 has 16 amino acids. Germline CDR1 is PRHDT and CDR2 is FYEKMQ (reference sequence). The CDR3 bases are TGTGCCAGCAGACCAAGGGGGGGGCGGACCTACAATGAGCAGTTCTTC. This codes for CASRPRGGRTYNEQFF.

A word on this clonotype: Since a much larger clone is just one base distant, this may be a read error. The J gene is TRBJ2-7, the V gene TRBV7-8, with 7 nucleotides matching TRBD1. CDR3 length equals 14 residues. Per the germline V gene, CDR1 is SGHVS and CDR2 is FQNEAQ. With V trimmed by 5 bases and J by 5 bases, 9 bases remained unmatched. The CDR3 is CASSPRQGAHEQYF. The CDR3 nucleotides are TGTGCCAGCAGCCCCCGACAGGGAGCCCACGAGCAGTACTTC.

This chain links TRBV19 with TRBJ2-1; D not resolved. The CDR3 extends over 16 amino acids. V was shortened by 3 bases and J by 3 bases, with 15 bases between the two germline ends. CDR1 is LNHDA and CDR2 is SQIVND in the germline V gene (reference sequence). CDR3 sequence reads: CASSIWLDLNYNEQFF. The CDR3 DNA sequence: TGTGCCAGTAGTATTTGGCTAGATCTAAACTACAATGAGCAGTTCTTC.

This clonotype was detected a few times. The CDR3 sequence is CASMRLPNVEAFF. The CDR3 region has the DNA TGCGCCAGCATGCGGCTACCGAACGTGGAAGCTTTCTTT. The rearrangement links TRBV5-1 to TRBJ1-1; D is ambiguous. Germline V gene data show CDR1 as SGHRS and CDR2 as YFSETQ. The CDR3 loop spans 13 amino acids. The germline V and J ends were trimmed by 6 bases and 8 bases, with 17 bases remaining between them.

In this sample, this clonotype turned up a few times. The gene calls are TRBV5-1 and TRBJ2-4; the D gene is possibly TRBD1 (5 bases). Trimming stripped 4 bases from V and 0 bases from J, with 17 bases between. The CDR3 sequence is 17 residues long. CDR1 and CDR2 from the germline V gene are SGHRS and YFSETQ. DNA for the CDR3: TGCGCCAGCAGCCAAACCTCAGGGTTCCTAGCCAAAAACATTCAGTACTTC. Amino acid sequence: CASSQTSGFLAKNIQYF.

The rearrangement links TRBV4-2 to TRBJ2-3; 12 bases match TRBD2. The CDR3 sequence is 18 residues long. Trimming at V came to 0 bases and at J to 5 bases, leaving 9 bases not matched to a gene. Germline assignment: CDR1 LGHNA and CDR2 YNFKEQ. The DNA of the CDR3 is TGTGCCAGCAGCCAAGAGGCTAGCGGGGGGGCCCGTGGAGATACGCAGTATTTT. Translated: CASSQEASGGARGDTQYF.

J is TRBJ2-7 and V is TRBV6-1; TRBD2 matches 8 bases. The ends lost 8 bases at V and 6 bases at J; junction bases unmatched: 15. The CDR3 sequence is 15 residues long. Germline-derived CDR1 and CDR2 are MNHNS and SASEGT. The DNA for the CDR3 is TGTGCCAGCGGAACCATAGCGGGAACGCTCATCGAGCAGTACTTC. Protein: CASGTIAGTLIEQYF.

This clonotype was counted only a few times. This CDR3 is CASSLRIGPSPYEQYF. The DNA for the CDR3 is TGTGCCAGCAGTTTACGCATCGGACCGTCCCCCTACGAGCAGTACTTC. The chain combines TRBV28 with TRBJ2-7; D not certain. The CDR3 extends over 16 amino acids. CDR1 is MDHEN and CDR2 is SYDVKM in the germline V gene. V lost 2 bases and J lost 2, with 16 bases in between.

This clonotype was observed a handful of times. The chain carries TRBV28 and TRBJ2-1; D is uncertain. The germline gives CDR1 MDHEN, CDR2 SYDVKM. CDR3 length equals 12 residues. V lost 5 bases, J lost 6 bases, and 8 bases lay in between. CDR3 region: CASSPPLNEQFF. Written as DNA, the CDR3 is TGTGCCAGCAGTCCCCCTCTCAATGAGCAGTTCTTC. The full variable domain, completed using reference TRBV28 and TRBJ2-1, is DVKVTQSSRYLVKRTGEKVFLECVQDMDHENMFWYRQDPGLGLRLIYFSYDVKMKEKGDIPEGYSVSREKKERFSLILESASTNQTSMYLCASSPPLNEQFFGPGTRLTVL.